This T cell receptor (beta chain) comes out of a study of cytomegalovirus exposure and HLA in healthy donors. Whole-study findings and limits: In terms of immune exposure information, only CMV serostatus was available. The dataset shows that most TCR sequences were rare, while some public TCRs occurred in many donors.

The CDR3 sequence is 14 residues long. Trimming removed 6 bases at V and 3 bases at J, with 11 bases between. Germline V CDR1 and CDR2: LNHDA, SQIVND (reference sequence). To note about this clone: Antigen: not known.

PCR used 60 Vbeta primers and 13 Jbeta primers. Sequencing was performed with immunoSEQ multiplex PCR; in TCRdb, only in-frame clones are kept and a portion is missing. Of about 110,000 clones in the sample, approximately 70% were seen once. The sequenced sample consisted of PBMCs. The chain couples TRBV19 to TRBJ2-2; D perhaps matches TRBD1 (5 bases). The receptor was isolated from a man aged 35-49 years in good health and CMV-seropositive. This CDR3 reads CASRGLRDTGELFF. The CDR3 region has the DNA TGTGCCAGTAGGGGGCTAAGGGACACCGGGGAGCTGTTTTTT.